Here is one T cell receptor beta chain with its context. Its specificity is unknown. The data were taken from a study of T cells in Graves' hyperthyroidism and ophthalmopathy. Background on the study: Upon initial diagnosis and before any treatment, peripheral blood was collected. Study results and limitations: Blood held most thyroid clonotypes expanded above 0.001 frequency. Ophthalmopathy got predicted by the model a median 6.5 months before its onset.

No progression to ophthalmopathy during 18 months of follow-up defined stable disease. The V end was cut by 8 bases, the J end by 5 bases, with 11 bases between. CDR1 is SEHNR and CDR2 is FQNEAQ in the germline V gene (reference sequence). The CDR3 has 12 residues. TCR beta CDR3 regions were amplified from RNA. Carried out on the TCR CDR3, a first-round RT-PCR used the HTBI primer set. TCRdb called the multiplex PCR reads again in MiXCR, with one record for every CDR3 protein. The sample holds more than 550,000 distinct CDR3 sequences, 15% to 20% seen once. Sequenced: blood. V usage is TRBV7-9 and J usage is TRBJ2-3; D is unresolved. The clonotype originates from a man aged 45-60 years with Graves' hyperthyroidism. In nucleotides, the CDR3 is TGTGCCAGCTCGGAGATCGGAGATACGCAGTATTTT. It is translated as CASSEIGDTQYF.